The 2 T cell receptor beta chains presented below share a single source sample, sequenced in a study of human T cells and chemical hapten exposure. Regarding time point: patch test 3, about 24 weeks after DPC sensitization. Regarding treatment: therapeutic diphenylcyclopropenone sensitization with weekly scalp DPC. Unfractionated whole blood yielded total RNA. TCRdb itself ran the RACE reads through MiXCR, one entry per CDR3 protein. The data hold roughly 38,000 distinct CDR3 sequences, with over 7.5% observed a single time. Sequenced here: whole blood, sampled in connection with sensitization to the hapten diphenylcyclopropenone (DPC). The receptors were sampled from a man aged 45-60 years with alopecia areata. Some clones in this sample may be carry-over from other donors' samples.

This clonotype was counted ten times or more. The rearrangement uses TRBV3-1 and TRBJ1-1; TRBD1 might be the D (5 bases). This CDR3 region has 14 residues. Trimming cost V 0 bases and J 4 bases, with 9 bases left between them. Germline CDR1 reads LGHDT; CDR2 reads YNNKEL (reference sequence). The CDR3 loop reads CASSQEGQGTEAFF. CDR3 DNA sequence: TGTGCCAGCAGCCAAGAGGGGCAAGGCACTGAAGCTTTCTTT.

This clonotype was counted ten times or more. The CDR3 is CASSSSRGSYEQYF. The CDR3 DNA reads as TGTGCCAGCAGCTCCTCCAGGGGCTCCTACGAGCAGTACTTC. V gene TRBV13 combines with J gene TRBJ2-7; possibly TRBD1 for D (6 bases). Germline V gene data show CDR1 as PRHDT and CDR2 as FYEKMQ (reference sequence). Trimming took off 4 bases at V and 0 bases at J, with 10 bases between the two ends. CDR3 length equals 14 residues. The variable domain in full, with the rest retrieved from reference TRBV13 and TRBJ2-7, is AAGVIQSPRHLIKEKRETATLKCYPIPRHDTVYWYQQGPGQDPQFLISFYEKMQSDKGSIPDRFSAQQFSDYHSELNMSSLELGDSALYFCASSSSRGSYEQYFGPGTRLTVT.